This paragraph reports one T cell receptor beta chain. The source of the sample is a study of response to subunit inactivated influenza vaccine. TCRdb itself ran the RT-PCR reads through MiXCR, one entry per CDR3 protein. The repertoire consists of more than 450,000 distinct CDR3 sequences, with approximately 11% occurring once and the leading ten covering around 10%. Another study also made use of these data, one on T cells expressing NK-cell markers. That source reports: 5'RACE template switching with UMIs generated TCR beta cDNA. The study found dominant NKG2C+ clonotypes at about 1.0-8% of CD8+ T cells in about six donors.

This receptor was obtained from a man aged 50 or older who received an inactivated influenza vaccine. The starting material was PBMCs from blood, obtained on the day of vaccination.

CDR3 in DNA: TGCAGTCTCGGGGGGGCTACCGCCACAGATACGCAGTATTTT. Its translation: CSLGGATATDTQYF. This chain uses TRBV20-1 with TRBJ2-3; 8 bases match TRBD2. CDR3 length: 14 residues. Trimming at V came to 8 bases and at J to 2 bases, leaving 9 bases not matched to a gene. The germline V gene encodes CDR1 DFQATT and CDR2 SNEGSKA (reference sequence).